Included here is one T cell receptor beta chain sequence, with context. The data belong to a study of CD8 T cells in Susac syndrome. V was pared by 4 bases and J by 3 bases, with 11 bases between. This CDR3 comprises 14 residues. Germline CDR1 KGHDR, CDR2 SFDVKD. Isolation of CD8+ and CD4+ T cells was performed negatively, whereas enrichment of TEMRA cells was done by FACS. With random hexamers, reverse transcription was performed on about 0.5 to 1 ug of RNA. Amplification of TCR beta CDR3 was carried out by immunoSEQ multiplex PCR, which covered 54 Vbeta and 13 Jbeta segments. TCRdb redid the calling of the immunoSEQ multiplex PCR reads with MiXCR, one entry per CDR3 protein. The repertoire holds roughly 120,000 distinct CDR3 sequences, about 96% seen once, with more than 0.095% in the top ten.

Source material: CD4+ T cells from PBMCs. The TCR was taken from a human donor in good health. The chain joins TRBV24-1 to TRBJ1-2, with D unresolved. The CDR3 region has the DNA TGTGCCACCAGTGACCCCAGCAGAGACTATGGCTACACCTTC. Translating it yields CATSDPSRDYGYTF.